A single sample gave rise to the 28 T cell receptor beta chains below, sequenced in a study of blood T cell repertoires in COVID-19. Clones were read by immunoSEQ multiplex PCR, and TCRdb kept only the in-frame ones, dropping some. The sample shows 150,000 to 200,000 clones, 70% to 90% of them seen only once. The specimen was peripheral blood. The origin of the receptors is a man between 65 and 79 years old with active or convalescent COVID-19.

The J gene is TRBJ2-3, the V gene TRBV7-2; D unresolved. Looked up from germline, CDR1 is SGHTA and CDR2 is FQGNSA. Deletions cut 2 bases from V and 2 bases from J, with 8 bases between. The CDR3 sequence is 14 residues long. DNA for the CDR3: TGTGCCAGCAGCTTAAGGCACTACACAGATACGCAGTATTTT. Its translation is CASSLRHYTDTQYF.

The chain links TRBV29-1 to TRBJ1-2; D is unresolved. The V gene's germline CDR1 is SQVTM and CDR2 ANQGSEA. CDR3 length: 16 amino acids. Trimming removed 4 bases from V and 4 bases from J, with 22 bases in between. The CDR3 nucleotides are TGCAGCGTTGTTGGCCCGTTTACACGCGGTGTCTATGGCTACACCTTC. Its translation is CSVVGPFTRGVYGYTF. Based on the CDR3 plus reference TRBV29-1 and TRBJ1-2, the full variable domain is SAVISQKPSRDICQRGTSLTIQCQVDSQVTMMFWYRQQPGQSLTLIATANQGSEATYESGFVIDKFPISRPNLTFSTLTVSNMSPEDSSIYLCSVVGPFTRGVYGYTFGSGTRLTVV.

The chain links TRBV28 to TRBJ1-1, with D perhaps matching TRBD1 (5 bases). V lost 6 bases and J lost 5, with 16 bases in between. The CDR3 loop spans 14 amino acids. Germline values: CDR1 MDHEN, CDR2 SYDVKM. The CDR3 protein is CASRNTGRRTEAFF. The CDR3 region has the DNA TGTGCCAGCAGGAATACAGGTCGTAGGACTGAAGCTTTCTTT.

The chain employs TRBV6-2 or TRBV6-3 and TRBJ2-7, with a possible D match to TRBD2 (5 bases). In germline, CDR1 is MNHEY, CDR2 SVGEGT. There are 13 residues in the CDR3. V lost 2 bases, J lost 7 bases, and 12 bases lay in between. CDR3 sequence (DNA): TGTGCCAGCAGTTACGGAATGCGGGTGGAGCAGTACTTC. Translation: CASSYGMRVEQYF.

The chain uses TRBV19 and TRBJ1-2; D call uncertain. V lost 4 bases to trimming and J lost 2 bases, with 8 bases between them. Germline V lookup: CDR1 LNHDA, CDR2 SQIVND (reference sequence). The CDR3 contains 13 residues. CDR3 DNA: TGTGCCAGTAGTAAATCCTCGAACTATGGCTACACCTTC. Translating it yields CASSKSSNYGYTF.

This chain joins TRBV29-1 and TRBJ1-1; no clear D gene. Germline lookup yields CDR1 SQVTM and CDR2 ANQGSEA. Between the trimmed V and J ends, which lost 0 bases and 11 bases, there was a span of 13 bases. The CDR3 length is 12 residues. The CDR3 region is CSVEEGRNWAFF. CDR3 nucleotide sequence: TGCAGCGTTGAAGAGGGGAGGAATTGGGCTTTCTTT.

The chain carries TRBV6-1 and TRBJ2-7, with D tentatively TRBD1 (5 bases). Germline-derived CDR1 and CDR2 are MNHNS and SASEGT. V lost 3 bases and J 3 bases, leaving 12 bases between the germline ends. The CDR3 length is 14 residues. The CDR3 DNA reads as TGTGCCAGCAGTGAGGTCGGACAATACTACGAGCAGTACTTC. As protein: CASSEVGQYYEQYF.

V gene TRBV28 combines with J gene TRBJ1-1; no firm D call. This CDR3 region has 12 residues. Germline V gives CDR1 MDHEN, CDR2 SYDVKM. Trimming pared 5 bases from V and 11 bases from J, leaving 15 bases between. CDR3 nucleotide sequence: TGTGCCAGCAGTCCTATACCCGCGGAGGCTTTCTTT. This codes for CASSPIPAEAFF.

The chain has TRBV7-2 and TRBJ2-1; TRBD2 matches at 10 bases. The ends lost 3 bases at V and 9 bases at J; junction bases unmatched: 8. The germline CDR1 and CDR2 sequences are SGHTA and FQGNSA. The CDR3 extends over 15 amino acids. The CDR3 spells CASSFGSGRAGEQFF. Here the CDR3 DNA reads TGTGCCAGCAGCTTCGGAAGCGGGAGGGCCGGTGAGCAGTTCTTC. Full variable domain (missing parts from reference TRBV7-2 and TRBJ2-1): GAGVSQSPSNKVTEKGKDVELRCDPISGHTALYWYRQSLGQGLEFLIYFQGNSAPDKSGLPSDRFSAERTGGSVSTLTIQRTQQEDSAVYLCASSFGSGRAGEQFFGPGTRLTVL.

The V and J genes are TRBV4-3 and TRBJ1-3; D gene uncertain. V dropped 0 bases and J dropped 0 bases, with 9 bases sitting between them. CDR3 length equals 16 residues. Looked up from germline, CDR1 is LGHNA and CDR2 is YSLEER. In DNA form, the CDR3 reads TGCGCCAGCAGCCAAGATGGCGGGAGCTCTGGAAACACCATATATTTT. Its translation is CASSQDGGSSGNTIYF.

This chain joins TRBV9 and TRBJ1-6; no clear D gene. Germline assignment: CDR1 SGDLS and CDR2 YYNGEE. V gave up 3 bases and J gave up 7 bases, with 17 bases separating them. The CDR3 is 16 amino acids. CDR3 sequence reads: CASSAGPNERNSPLHF. CDR3 bases: TGTGCCAGCAGCGCAGGTCCAAACGAGCGGAATTCACCCCTCCACTTT.

This chain joins TRBV28 and TRBJ2-7, with D possibly matching TRBD2 (6 bases). V lost 6 bases, J lost 6 bases, and 18 bases lay in between. This CDR3 is 14 amino acids long. Looked up from germline, CDR1 is MDHEN and CDR2 is SYDVKM. This CDR3 reads CASSPPGVLREQYF. In DNA, the CDR3 is TGTGCCAGCAGCCCCCCGGGGGTGCTTCGCGAGCAGTACTTC.

DNA for the CDR3: TGTGCCAGCAGACCGTGGGGGACAAATAACAATGAGCAGTTCTTC. Protein product: CASRPWGTNNNEQFF. This chain links TRBV7-6 with TRBJ2-1, with TRBD1 as a possible D gene (6 bases). The germline V gene has CDR1 SGHVS and CDR2 FNYEAQ. Deletions cut 6 bases from V and 5 bases from J, with 17 bases between. This CDR3 is built from 15 residues.

The V and J genes are TRBV28 and TRBJ2-5; TRBD1 might be the D (6 bases). This CDR3 is built from 13 residues. Trimming removed 5 bases from V and 6 bases from J, with 13 bases in between. The germline CDR1 and CDR2 sequences are MDHEN and SYDVKM. The CDR3 loop is CASSMRGLQTQYF. In DNA, the CDR3 is TGTGCCAGCAGTATGAGGGGGTTACAGACCCAGTACTTC.

This sequence joins TRBV6-5 and TRBJ2-1, with D perhaps TRBD1 (5 bases). Germline V gene data show CDR1 as MNHEY and CDR2 as SVGAGI. V lost 6 bases to trimming and J lost 8 bases, with 8 bases between them. The CDR3 extends over 11 amino acids. CDR3 sequence (DNA): TGTGCCAGCAGCCAGGGTTATGAGCAGTTCTTC. It is translated as CASSQGYEQFF.

The rearrangement joins TRBV28 to TRBJ2-2; 10 bases fit TRBD1. This CDR3 contains 18 residues. V was clipped by 4 bases and J by 2 bases; unmatched bases: 10. CDR1 and CDR2 (germline): MDHEN, SYDVKM. Here the CDR3 reads CASSSVKTGGRNTGELFF. The CDR3 coding sequence is TGTGCCAGCAGTTCAGTAAAGACAGGGGGCCGTAACACCGGGGAGCTGTTTTTT.

J is TRBJ2-3 and V is TRBV10-1, with D possibly being TRBD1 (6 bases). V dropped 6 bases and J dropped 3 bases, with 19 bases sitting between them. The germline V gene has CDR1 WNHNN and CDR2 SYGVQD (reference sequence). This CDR3 spans 16 amino acids. The CDR3 sequence: CASSDQGHRGTDTQYF. DNA of the CDR3: TGCGCCAGCAGCGATCAGGGACACCGAGGAACAGATACGCAGTATTTT.

This rearrangement joins TRBV12-3 or TRBV12-4 to TRBJ2-7, with D possibly being TRBD1 (5 bases). V lost 5 bases to trimming and J lost 7 bases, with 15 bases between them. The CDR3 spans 13 residues. The CDR3 nucleotides read TGTGCCAGCAGTACCCGCCAGGGCGGAGAGCAGTACTTC. It encodes CASSTRQGGEQYF.

The rearrangement links TRBV4-1 to TRBJ2-7, with 9 nucleotides matching TRBD2. The CDR3 has 16 amino acids. J lost 2 bases, V lost 2 bases, and 7 bases had no gene match. Looked up from germline, CDR1 is MGHRA and CDR2 is YSYEKL. The CDR3 reads CASSQTGGRGAYEQYF. CDR3 nucleotides: TGCGCCAGCAGCCAAACTGGCGGGAGGGGGGCCTACGAGCAGTACTTC.

The chain combines TRBV16 with TRBJ2-5; D call uncertain. V lost 2 bases and J 4 bases, leaving 5 bases between the germline ends. The germline gives CDR1 KGHSY, CDR2 FQNENV. The CDR3 totals 12 residues. The CDR3 DNA is TGTGCCAGCAGCCAAGTCGGAGAGACCCAGTACTTC. This codes for CASSQVGETQYF.

The gene calls are TRBV5-1 and TRBJ2-7; TRBD1 might be the D (6 bases). The V gene's germline CDR1 is SGHRS and CDR2 YFSETQ. The CDR3 is 13 amino acids. V gave up 0 bases and J gave up 7 bases, with 11 bases separating them. CDR3 loop: CASSLGGLREQYF. For the CDR3, the DNA is TGCGCCAGCAGCTTGGGGGGGCTCAGAGAGCAGTACTTC.

V usage is TRBV7-8 and J usage is TRBJ2-7; 13 bases agree with TRBD2. This CDR3 is built from 20 residues. V dropped 5 bases and J dropped 6; count of bases not matched to a gene: 22. Looked up from germline, CDR1 is SGHVS and CDR2 is FQNEAQ. CDR3 protein: CASSLILAGGPLGSKSEQYF. The CDR3 DNA reads as TGTGCCAGCAGCCTAATACTAGCGGGAGGGCCGTTAGGATCAAAGTCCGAGCAGTACTTC. The variable domain in full, completed from reference TRBV7-8 and TRBJ2-7, reads GAGVSQSPRYKVAKRGQDVALRCDPISGHVSLFWYQQALGQGPEFLTYFQNEAQLDKSGLPSDRFFAERPEGSVSTLKIQRTQQEDSAVYLCASSLILAGGPLGSKSEQYFGPGTRLTVT.

The rearrangement uses TRBV6-5 and TRBJ2-1; TRBD2 might be the D (7 bases). Germline lookup yields CDR1 MNHEY and CDR2 SVGAGI. Trimming took off 8 bases at V and 4 bases at J, with 18 bases between the two ends. The CDR3 runs to 15 residues. The CDR3 spells CASQTSGGAYNEQFF. The CDR3 DNA reads as TGTGCCAGCCAAACGTCGGGGGGCGCGTACAATGAGCAGTTCTTC.

This sequence joins TRBV6-5 and TRBJ1-1, with a tentative D call TRBD1 (5 bases). The V end was cut by 6 bases, the J end by 1 base, with 12 bases between. CDR1 is MNHEY, CDR2 SVGAGI, per germline. CDR3 length equals 14 residues. As DNA, the CDR3 is TGTGCCAGCAGGGGGCGGGGCGGGAACACTGAAGCTTTCTTT. Translated: CASRGRGGNTEAFF.

The V gene is TRBV21-1, the J gene TRBJ1-5; TRBD1, the D gene given by the table, was not confirmed from the DNA. TRBV21-1 is noted as a pseudogene. CDR3 length: 17 amino acids. DNA for the CDR3: TGTGCCAGCAGCAAACCAAGGGCAGGGGGCGGCAGATGGCCCCAGCATTTT. Amino acids: CASSKPRAGGGRWPQHF.

The rearrangement joins TRBV27 to TRBJ2-7, with 8 bases fitting TRBD1. J was trimmed by 0 bases and V by 6 bases; bases with no gene match: 7. Per the germline V gene, CDR1 is MNHEY and CDR2 is SMNVEV (reference sequence). The CDR3 is 15 amino acids. As DNA, the CDR3 is TGTGCCAGCAGAAAGACAGGGGTGAGCTCCTACGAGCAGTACTTC. Its translation is CASRKTGVSSYEQYF.

V gene TRBV28 combines with J gene TRBJ2-1, with D maybe TRBD2 (7 bases). The CDR3 totals 12 residues. V was shortened by 8 bases and J by 6 bases, with 11 bases between the two germline ends. CDR1 and CDR2 (germline): MDHEN, SYDVKM. CDR3 DNA: TGTGCCAGCTTGAGGGGGGGCAATGAGCAGTTCTTC. Its translation: CASLRGGNEQFF.

The rearrangement joins TRBV28 to TRBJ1-2; D is unclear. Germline assignment: CDR1 MDHEN and CDR2 SYDVKM. Trimming shortened V by 7 bases and J by 4 bases, and 10 bases separated the two germline ends. This CDR3 contains 12 residues. Here the CDR3 reads CASTVGSYGYTF. Written as DNA, the CDR3 is TGTGCCAGCACCGTCGGGTCCTATGGCTACACCTTC.